The next 7 T cell receptor beta chains were all read from a single sample in a study of control samples from healthy donors and cancer patients. The method was immunoSEQ multiplex PCR; TCRdb's version includes in-frame clones alone and lacks a portion of them. The table includes roughly 200,000 clones, roughly 91% detected once. Material: blood. The receptors derive from a young man in good health.

The V call is TRBV10-3, the J call TRBJ2-1, with D hard to call. V was trimmed by 2 bases and J by 3 bases, leaving 5 bases between them. The CDR3 loop spans 13 amino acids. Germline CDR1 ENHRY, CDR2 SYGVKD. This CDR3 is CAISEADYNEQFF. The CDR3 DNA reads TGTGCCATCAGTGAGGCAGACTACAATGAGCAGTTCTTC.

V and J are TRBV19 and TRBJ2-1; TRBD2 matches 10 bases. Germline CDR1 and CDR2: LNHDA and SQIVND (reference sequence). The CDR3 spans 17 residues. Losses at the gene ends were 6 bases for V and 9 bases for J; bases not matched to a gene: 17. CDR3 in amino acids: CASSNGAKRGGLPEQFF. CDR3 coding DNA: TGTGCCAGTAGCAACGGGGCAAAGCGGGGGGGCCTCCCTGAGCAGTTCTTC.

The chain employs TRBV18 and TRBJ1-2; maybe TRBD1 (6 bases). This CDR3 comprises 14 residues. The V gene lost 4 bases and the J gene lost 4 bases, with 13 bases spanning the gap. Germline V CDR1 and CDR2: KGHSH, LQKENI. Here the CDR3 reads CASSRNREFYGYTF. CDR3 bases: TGTGCCAGCTCACGAAACAGGGAGTTCTATGGCTACACCTTC.

V usage is TRBV6-1 and J usage is TRBJ1-2; a weak D match, TRBD1 (5 bases). Germline values: CDR1 MNHNS, CDR2 SASEGT. The V end was cut by 1 base, the J end by 9 bases, with 9 bases between. The length of the CDR3 is 12 residues. The CDR3 DNA is TGTGCCAGCAGTGAAGGGGGCAGCCGCTACACCTTC. This codes for CASSEGGSRYTF.

The chain couples TRBV27 to TRBJ2-5; 8 bases are a match to TRBD2. After removal of 3 bases from V and 5 bases from J, the junction contained 2 bases not matched to a gene. The CDR3 runs to 13 residues. Germline V gene sequence: CDR1 MNHEY, CDR2 SMNVEV (reference sequence). CDR3 in amino acids: CASSFRGGETQYF. As DNA, the CDR3 is TGTGCCAGCAGTTTCCGGGGGGGTGAGACCCAGTACTTC.

The J gene is TRBJ1-2, the V gene TRBV5-4, with 9 bases fitting TRBD1. The J segment lost 6 bases and the V segment lost 3 bases, leaving 9 bases of the junction unmatched. Germline V CDR1 and CDR2: SGHNT, YYREEE (reference sequence). This CDR3 region has 15 residues. This CDR3 reads CASSSKPGTGNGYTF. In nucleotides, the CDR3 is TGTGCCAGCAGCTCCAAACCCGGGACAGGGAATGGCTACACCTTC.

This clone came up once. The rearrangement links TRBV28 to TRBJ1-5, with TRBD1 matching over 8 bases. The CDR3 runs to 17 residues. Germline CDR1 is MDHEN and CDR2 is SYDVKM. Germline trimming cut 3 bases from V and 11 bases from J; bases unmatched to any gene: 18. CDR3 sequence reads: CASSLGRTWAGGESQHF. The CDR3 nucleotides are TGTGCCAGCAGTTTGGGCCGGACTTGGGCAGGGGGCGAGTCCCAGCATTTT.